This TCR beta chain was identified during a study of cytomegalovirus exposure and HLA in healthy donors. V lost 3 bases and J lost 4, with 15 bases in between. Germline V gene lookup returns CDR1 KGHSH and CDR2 LQKENI. The CDR3 totals 15 residues. Study-wide points: Subsequent analysis showed first-cohort TCR clusters tending to co-occur in 95 to 150 validation repertoires. Despite most TCR sequences being rare, some public TCRs occurred in many donors.

Concerning this clone: What it binds is unknown.

Sequencing used immunoSEQ multiplex PCR; TCRdb keeps in-frame clones, though not all of them. The repertoire holds some 88,000 clones, with 95% to 97% as singletons. This chain uses TRBV18 with TRBJ1-1; no clear D. The sample comprised PBMCs. The sequence came from a young man in good health and CMV-seronegative. CDR3 bases: TGTGCCAGCTCACCTCTCGGGGTCCTGAGCACTGAAGCTTTCTTT. It specifies CASSPLGVLSTEAFF. Using reference TRBV18 and TRBJ1-1 for the parts outside the CDR3, the full variable domain is NAGVMQNPRHLVRRRGQEARLRCSPMKGHSHVYWYRQLPEEGLKFMVYLQKENIIDESGMPKERFSAEFPKEGPSILRIQQVVRGDSAAYFCASSPLGVLSTEAFFGQGTRLTVV.